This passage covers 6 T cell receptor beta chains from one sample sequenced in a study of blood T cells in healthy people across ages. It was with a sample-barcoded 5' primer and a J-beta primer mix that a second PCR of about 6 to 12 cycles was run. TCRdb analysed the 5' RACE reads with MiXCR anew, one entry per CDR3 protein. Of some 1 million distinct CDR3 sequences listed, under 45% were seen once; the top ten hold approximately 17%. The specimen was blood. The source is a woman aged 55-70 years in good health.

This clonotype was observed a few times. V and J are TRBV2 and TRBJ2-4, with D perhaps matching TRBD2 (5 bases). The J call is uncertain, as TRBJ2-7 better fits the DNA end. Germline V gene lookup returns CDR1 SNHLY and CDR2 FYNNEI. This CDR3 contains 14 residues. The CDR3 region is CASKSGSTWTEQYF. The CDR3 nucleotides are TGTGCCAGCAAGTCGGGATCGACATGGACCGAGCAGTACTTC.

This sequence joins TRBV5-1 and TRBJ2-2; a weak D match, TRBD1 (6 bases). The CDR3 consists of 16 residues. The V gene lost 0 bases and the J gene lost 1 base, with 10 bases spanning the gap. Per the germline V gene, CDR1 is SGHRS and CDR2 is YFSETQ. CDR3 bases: TGCGCCAGCAGCTTGGCCGGGACACTGAACACCGGGGAGCTGTTTTTT. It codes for CASSLAGTLNTGELFF.

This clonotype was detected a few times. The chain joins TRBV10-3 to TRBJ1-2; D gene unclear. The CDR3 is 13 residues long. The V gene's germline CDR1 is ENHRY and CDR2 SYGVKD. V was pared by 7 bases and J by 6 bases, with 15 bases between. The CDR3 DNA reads TGTGCCATCAAACCAGGAGACTATGATGGCTACACCTTC. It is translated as CAIKPGDYDGYTF.

In nucleotides, the CDR3 is TGTGCCAGCAGTGGCGTGGGGGGGAGGAATGAGCAGTTCTTC. It codes for CASSGVGGRNEQFF. The chain carries TRBV2 and TRBJ2-1, with 7 positions matching TRBD2. Losses at the gene ends were 4 bases for V and 7 bases for J; bases not matched to a gene: 7. Germline CDR1 SNHLY, CDR2 FYNNEI. The CDR3 runs 14 residues. Variable domain in full (rest from reference TRBV2 and TRBJ2-1): EPEVTQTPSHQVTQMGQEVILRCVPISNHLYFYWYRQILGQKVEFLVSFYNNEISEKSEIFDDQFSVERPDGSNFTLKIRSTKLEDSAMYFCASSGVGGRNEQFFGPGTRLTVL.

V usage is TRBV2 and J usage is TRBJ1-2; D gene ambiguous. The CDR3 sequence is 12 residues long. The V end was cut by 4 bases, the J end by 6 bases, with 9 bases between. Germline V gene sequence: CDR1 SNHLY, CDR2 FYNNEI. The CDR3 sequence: CASSVRVHGYTF. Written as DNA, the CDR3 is TGTGCCAGCAGTGTCCGGGTCCATGGCTACACCTTC.

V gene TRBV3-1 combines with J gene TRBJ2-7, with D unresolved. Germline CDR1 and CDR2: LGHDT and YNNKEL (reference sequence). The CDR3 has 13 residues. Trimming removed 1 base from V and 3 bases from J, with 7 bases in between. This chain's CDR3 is CASSQGAVYEQYF. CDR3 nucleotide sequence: TGTGCCAGCAGCCAAGGGGCGGTCTACGAGCAGTACTTC.